A selection of T cell receptor beta chains follows, all from one sample in a study of blood T cell repertoires in COVID-19. This table comes from immunoSEQ multiplex PCR, and its TCRdb copy is limited to in-frame clones, with some not included. The profile shows 290,000 or so clones, 85% to 90% of them singletons. Sequencing input: PBMCs or T cells enriched from blood (not recorded which). The receptors here all came from a young woman with acute COVID-19. Both conserved end residues are part of each CDR3. A D gene is named only where the DNA matches it firmly. Clone size is given for some rows only: seen once, a few or many times, or a class if the clone is expanded.

>-|TRBJ2-5|TRBV15|TRBD2
TGTGCCACCAGCAGAGCGGGGACTAGCGGGTCCCAAGAGACCCAGTACTTC
CATSRAGTSGSQETQYF
>-|TRBJ1-6|TRBV6-6|-
TGTGCCAGCAGTGCGCGGGAGCAGTATTCACCCCTCCACTTT
CASSAREQYSPLHF
>-|TRBJ2-7|TRBV5-6|-
TGTGCCAGCAGCTTGGTCCCGGACTCCCATAAGGGCTCCTACGAGCAGTACTTC
CASSLVPDSHKGSYEQYF
>-|TRBJ2-5|TRBV18|TRBD1
TGTGCCAGCTCACCCGGGGATTTACAGGGGACACAAGAGACCCAGTACTTC
CASSPGDLQGTQETQYF
>-|TRBJ2-7|TRBV12-3/TRBV12-4|-
TGTGCCAGCAGTTCCACAGGGATCTACGAGCAGTACTTC
CASSSTGIYEQYF
>once|TRBJ2-1|TRBV7-6|-
TGTGCCAGCAGCTCACAGGGGATATCGGTGACGGGGGCCAATGAGCAGTTCTTC
CASSSQGISVTGANEQFF
>-|TRBJ1-3|TRBV30|-
TGTGCCTGGATGCAGGGCTCTGGAAACACCATATATTTT
CAWMQGSGNTIYF
>-|TRBJ2-2|TRBV7-9|TRBD1
TGTGCCAGCAGGTCTGGACAGGAACTGAACACCGGGGAGCTGTTTTTT
CASRSGQELNTGELFF
>-|TRBJ2-6|TRBV25-1|-
TGTGCCAGCAGTGACCTTGGACTGTCTGGGGCCAACGTCCTGACTTTC
CASSDLGLSGANVLTF
>-|TRBJ1-2|TRBV6-5|-
TGTGCCAGCAGTTACCTCGGGGGGAGTGGCTACACCTTC
CASSYLGGSGYTF
>-|TRBJ2-5|TRBV28|TRBD1
TGTGCCAGCAGCCCAGCCGGGACAGGGAACCAAGAGACCCAGTACTTC
CASSPAGTGNQETQYF
>-|TRBJ2-6|TRBV29-1|-
TGCAGCGTTGAAGGCAGGGTTGGGGCCAACGTCCTGACTTTC
CSVEGRVGANVLTF
>-|TRBJ1-1|TRBV19|TRBD1
TGTGCCAGTAGGGACAGGGCGTGGACTGAAGCTTTCTTT
CASRDRAWTEAFF
>-|TRBJ2-3|TRBV2|TRBD2
TGTGCCAGCACCACGACTAGCGCAAGCACAGATACGCAGTATTTT
CASTTTSASTDTQYF
>-|TRBJ1-2|TRBV28|-
TGTGCCAGCAGTTTGTCAGGCTATGGCTACACCTTC
CASSLSGYGYTF